These 19 T cell receptor beta chains were sequenced from one sample in a study of blood T cell repertoires in COVID-19. Profiled with immunoSEQ multiplex PCR; TCRdb holds only in-frame clones, not every one. Among more than 300,000 clones, more than 75% were seen once, and the ten largest hold 1.5% to 2%. The source material was PBMCs or T cells enriched from blood (not recorded which). The receptors were sampled from a man in his forties or fifties in a cohort exposed to, infected with or recovered from COVID-19 (not recorded which).

This clone appeared once. The chain links TRBV6-5 to TRBJ1-5; 10 bases line up with TRBD1. The CDR3 loop spans 15 amino acids. Germline V gives CDR1 MNHEY, CDR2 SVGAGI. V gave up 5 bases and J gave up 3 bases; unmatched junction bases: 4. The CDR3 region is CASSLRQGANQPQHF. CDR3 nucleotides: TGTGCCAGCAGTCTACGACAGGGGGCCAATCAGCCCCAGCATTTT.

The genes are TRBV30 and TRBJ2-1, with 12 bases that match TRBD2. Germline CDR1 reads GTSNPN; CDR2 reads SVGIG (reference sequence). The CDR3 spans 17 residues. Trimming at V came to 0 bases and at J to 8 bases, leaving 11 bases not matched to a gene. DNA for the CDR3: TGTGCCTGGAGTGTATTTCTTACTAGCGGGAGGTCCTATGAGCAGTTCTTC. Translating gives CAWSVFLTSGRSYEQFF.

V and J are TRBV7-2 and TRBJ1-3; a weak D match, TRBD1 (5 bases). The length of the CDR3 is 15 residues. V was pared by 5 bases and J by 2 bases, with 13 bases between. The germline V gene encodes CDR1 SGHTA and CDR2 FQGNSA. CDR3 bases: TGTGCCAGCAGCCCGTGGGGGGGAACTGGAAACACCATATATTTT. Its translation is CASSPWGGTGNTIYF.

The rearrangement joins TRBV5-1 to TRBJ2-3; 15 nucleotides line up with TRBD2. The germline V gene has CDR1 SGHRS and CDR2 YFSETQ. Unmatched junction bases numbered 4, after V lost 2 bases and J lost 0 bases. The CDR3 contains 18 residues. The CDR3, as DNA: TGCGCCAGCAGCTTCGGACTAGCGGGAGGGACTAGCACAGATACGCAGTATTTT. It is translated as CASSFGLAGGTSTDTQYF. The full variable domain, its missing parts supplied by reference TRBV5-1 and TRBJ2-3, is KAGVTQTPRYLIKTRGQQVTLSCSPISGHRSVSWYQQTPGQGLQFLFEYFSETQRNKGNFPGRFSGRQFSNSRSEMNVSTLELGDSALYLCASSFGLAGGTSTDTQYFGPGTRLTVL.

The J gene is TRBJ1-2, the V gene TRBV30, with D possibly TRBD1 on 6 matching bases. The CDR3 totals 12 residues. Germline V lookup: CDR1 GTSNPN, CDR2 SVGIG (reference sequence). Trimming left V 4 bases short and J 5 bases short, with 11 bases between. The CDR3 nucleotides are TGTGCCTGGACAGGGGCCGGTTATGGCTACACCTTC. Amino acid sequence: CAWTGAGYGYTF.

The chain employs TRBV27 and TRBJ2-1; TRBD1 agrees at 7 bases. This CDR3 contains 16 residues. Germline trimming cut 4 bases from V and 0 bases from J; bases unmatched to any gene: 6. Germline V CDR1 and CDR2: MNHEY, SMNVEV (reference sequence). For the CDR3, the DNA is TGTGCCAGCAGTTCAGGGACAGCTAACTCCTACAATGAGCAGTTCTTC. This encodes CASSSGTANSYNEQFF.

On this clone itself: This same CDR3 is encoded by further DNA sequences in the sample. V usage is TRBV27 and J usage is TRBJ2-7, with a possible D match to TRBD2 (5 bases). The CDR3 runs to 15 residues. Trimming took off 2 bases at V and 2 bases at J, with 13 bases between the two ends. Germline V gene data show CDR1 as MNHEY and CDR2 as SMNVEV (reference sequence). The CDR3 is CASSLKSAGTYEQYF. The CDR3, as DNA: TGTGCCAGCAGTTTAAAGTCTGCGGGTACCTACGAGCAGTACTTC.

The rearrangement joins TRBV30 to TRBJ1-2; 9 bases are a match to TRBD1. Germline trimming cut 5 bases from V and 7 bases from J; bases unmatched to any gene: 2. The CDR3 is made up of 11 amino acids. Germline V gene sequence: CDR1 GTSNPN, CDR2 SVGIG (reference sequence). CDR3 nucleotides: TGTGCCTGGGGGACAGGGACTGGCTACACCTTC. As protein: CAWGTGTGYTF.

V gene TRBV25-1 combines with J gene TRBJ2-7; weak D call: TRBD2 (6 bases). The CDR3 has 15 residues. Germline CDR1 is MGHDK and CDR2 is SYGVNS. V shed 6 bases and J shed 3 bases, with 18 bases lying between them. CDR3 residues: CASSRTTGRNYEQYF. The CDR3 nucleotides are TGTGCCAGCAGCCGGACCACCGGGAGAAACTACGAGCAGTACTTC.

The CDR3 spells CASSRLAGYEQYF. The CDR3 DNA is TGTGCCAGTAGTCGGTTAGCGGGTTACGAGCAGTACTTC. The rearrangement links TRBV19 to TRBJ2-7, with 7 nucleotides matching TRBD2. V lost 5 bases, J lost 4 bases, and 5 bases stayed unmatched. The CDR3 has 13 residues. The V gene's germline CDR1 is LNHDA and CDR2 SQIVND (reference sequence).

Points on this clone: An end of the junction does not agree with germline; a read error may underlie this. The chain carries TRBV30 and TRBJ1-2, with D tentatively TRBD1 (5 bases). The CDR3 is made up of 9 amino acids. Germline V lookup: CDR1 GTSNPN, CDR2 SVGIG (reference sequence). This CDR3 reads CAWGPGGAF. Written as DNA, the CDR3 is TGTGCCTGGGGCCCGGGGGGGGCCTTC.

The chain uses TRBV5-1 and TRBJ2-1; D remains ambiguous. Trimming stripped 6 bases from V and 5 bases from J, with 9 bases between. From germline, CDR1 is SGHRS and CDR2 YFSETQ. CDR3 size: 12 residues. The DNA for the CDR3 is TGCGCCAGCACCTCTAAAGACAATGAGCAGTTCTTC. Residues: CASTSKDNEQFF.

The rearrangement uses TRBV5-1 and TRBJ2-7; 11 bases fit TRBD2. The CDR3 contains 18 residues. Trimming at V came to 0 bases and at J to 2 bases, leaving 10 bases not matched to a gene. Germline V gene sequence: CDR1 SGHRS, CDR2 YFSETQ. The CDR3 DNA reads TGCGCCAGCAGCTTGGTTTCGGGACTAGCGGAGGCAGCCTACGAGCAGTACTTC. Amino acids: CASSLVSGLAEAAYEQYF. The entire variable domain, with the rest obtained from reference TRBV5-1 and TRBJ2-7, is as follows: KAGVTQTPRYLIKTRGQQVTLSCSPISGHRSVSWYQQTPGQGLQFLFEYFSETQRNKGNFPGRFSGRQFSNSRSEMNVSTLELGDSALYLCASSLVSGLAEAAYEQYFGPGTRLTVT.

The chain recombines TRBV28 with TRBJ2-7; D not resolved. CDR3 length equals 13 residues. The V end was cut by 5 bases, the J end by 4 bases, with 12 bases between. The germline V gene has CDR1 MDHEN and CDR2 SYDVKM. Written as DNA, the CDR3 is TGTGCCAGCAGTCCGCTACCGAAATACGAGCAGTACTTC. It translates to CASSPLPKYEQYF.

This chain uses TRBV18 with TRBJ2-5; perhaps TRBD2 as D (6 bases). The CDR3 runs to 14 residues. The V end was cut by 3 bases, the J end by 5 bases, with 13 bases between. Germline loops: CDR1 KGHSH, CDR2 LQKENI. The CDR3 here is CASSPSGLRETQYF. CDR3 nucleotides: TGTGCCAGCTCACCGAGCGGGTTAAGGGAGACCCAGTACTTC.

V is TRBV3-1 (or the pseudogene TRBV3-2) and J is TRBJ2-1, with 9 positions matching TRBD2. V was clipped by 5 bases and J by 6 bases; unmatched bases: 8. Germline-derived CDR1 and CDR2 are LGHDT and YNNKEL (reference sequence). The CDR3 extends over 15 amino acids. The CDR3 region has the DNA TGTGCCAGCAGCTTTCGGGGCGGGAGGGCCAATGAGCAGTTCTTC. Its protein is CASSFRGGRANEQFF.

CDR3 bases: TGTGCCAGCAGCCAAGATACGGACAGTGGGACCGGGGAGCTGTTTTTT. Translation gives CASSQDTDSGTGELFF. The chain employs TRBV4-2 and TRBJ2-2; D possibly corresponds to TRBD1 (6 bases). Trimming stripped 0 bases from V and 5 bases from J, with 13 bases between. Germline CDR1 reads LGHNA; CDR2 reads YNFKEQ. The CDR3 runs 16 residues.

The genes are TRBV25-1 and TRBJ1-2, with D maybe TRBD1 (5 bases). With 2 bases removed from V and 8 bases from J, the gap between germline ends came to 6 bases. The CDR3 length is 11 residues. Per germline, CDR1 MGHDK and CDR2 SYGVNS. The CDR3, as DNA: TGTGCCAGCAGTGAAGGGGCCGGCTACACCTTC. Translated: CASSEGAGYTF.

This chain joins TRBV28 and TRBJ2-7; D remains ambiguous. In germline, CDR1 is MDHEN, CDR2 SYDVKM. The V and J ends lost 6 bases and 5 bases respectively, with 11 bases between them. This CDR3 has 12 residues. Written as DNA, the CDR3 is TGTGCCAGCAGCCTCGGCAGGAACGAGCAGTACTTC. Translation gives CASSLGRNEQYF.